The text below deals with one TCR beta chain. Its target is not known. Measured with immunoSEQ multiplex PCR; TCRdb has only the in-frame clones, and not every one. The repertoire has around 70,000 clones, roughly 78% of them found once; the top ten carry approximately 5%. The sample is drawn from a study of OX40 agonist ivuxolimab in advanced cancers. Turning to the study itself: Intravenous ivuxolimab was administered to patients every 2 weeks at 0.01 to 10 mg/kg. Patients achieving partial responses numbered three: one hepatocellular carcinoma case and two cutaneous melanoma cases. Points from the study as a whole: CD4+ T cells averaged fewer expanded clones than CD8+ T cells. CD4+ and CD8+ T cells in blood underwent clonal expansion by week 6 at 0.1 to 3.0 mg/kg.

Trimming shortened V by 2 bases and J by 0 bases, and 8 bases separated the two germline ends. This CDR3 comprises 14 residues. Germline lookup yields CDR1 SGHNT and CDR2 YYREEE (reference sequence). This specimen consisted of CD4+ or CD8+ T cells sorted from blood, obtained in a trial of the OX40 agonist ivuxolimab. The sequence derives from an adult with an advanced solid tumor such as melanoma, head and neck, liver or kidney cancer. V and J are TRBV5-4 and TRBJ2-5; D is undetermined. The CDR3 nucleotides read TGTGCCAGCAGCTTAGGGCAGAACCAAGAGACCCAGTACTTC. The encoded protein is CASSLGQNQETQYF.